This T cell receptor beta chain was profiled in a study of cytomegalovirus exposure and HLA in healthy donors. General study results and limits: Most TCR sequences proved rare, with some public TCRs found in many donors. An ancestry cluster, one associated with Asian ancestry, reportedly showed fewer N-insertions than the approximately 670-donor mean in a later analysis.

The PCR was carried out with 60 Vbeta primers and 13 Jbeta primers. TCRdb's copy holds only in-frame clones and misses some; the assay was immunoSEQ multiplex PCR. In the table there are around 140,000 clones, about 78% of which are singletons. There are 14 residues in the CDR3. Germline lookup yields CDR1 SGHRS and CDR2 YFSETQ. The ends were cut back, 4 bases at V and 7 bases at J, with 14 bases in the middle. Of note for this clone: Its matching antigen is unknown.

The sequence derives from a man between 45 and 60 years old in good health and CMV-seropositive. V usage is TRBV5-1 and J usage is TRBJ2-2, with D tentatively TRBD1 (5 bases). The sequenced sample was PBMCs. CDR3 amino acids: CASSPERGGGELFF. The CDR3 DNA is TGCGCCAGCAGCCCGGAAAGGGGTGGCGGGGAGCTGTTTTTT.